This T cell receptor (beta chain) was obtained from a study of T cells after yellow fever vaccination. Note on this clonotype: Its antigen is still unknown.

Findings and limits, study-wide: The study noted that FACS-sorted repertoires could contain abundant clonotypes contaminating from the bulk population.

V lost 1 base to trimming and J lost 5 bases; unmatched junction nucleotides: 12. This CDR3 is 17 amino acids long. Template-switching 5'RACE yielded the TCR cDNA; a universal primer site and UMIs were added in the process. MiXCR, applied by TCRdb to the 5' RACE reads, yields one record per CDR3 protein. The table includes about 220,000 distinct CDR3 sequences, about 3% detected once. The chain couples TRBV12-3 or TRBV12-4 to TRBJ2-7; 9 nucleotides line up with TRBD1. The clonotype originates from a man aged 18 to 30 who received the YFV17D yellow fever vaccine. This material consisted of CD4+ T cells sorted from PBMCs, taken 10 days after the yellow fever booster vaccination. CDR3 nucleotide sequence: TGTGCCAGCAGTTTAGACGCCGCCGGGACAGGGAACGACGAGCAGTACTTC. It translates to CASSLDAAGTGNDEQYF.